Below, 24 T cell receptor beta chains from the same sample are listed, as sequenced in a study of identical twins. Each CDR3 protein is one row after TCRdb ran MiXCR on the 5' RACE reads. Of about 570,000 distinct CDR3 sequences in the sample, nearly 10% were seen once. The sample was also reused in another study, on yellow fever vaccine responses in identical twins.

The specimen was PBMCs. These receptors all stem from a young woman in good health.

This clonotype occurred a few times. This chain joins TRBV29-1 and TRBJ2-7; D not resolved. The germline CDR1 and CDR2 sequences are SQVTM and ANQGSEA. Trimming shortened V by 4 bases and J by 1 base, and 5 bases separated the two germline ends. This CDR3 has 11 residues. The CDR3 DNA reads TGCAGCGTTGGGCAGTCCTACGAGCAGTACTTC. Residues: CSVGQSYEQYF.

The V and J genes are TRBV12-3 or TRBV12-4 and TRBJ2-7; 9 bases are shared with TRBD2. Germline trimming cut 7 bases from V and 7 bases from J; bases unmatched to any gene: 8. CDR3 length: 13 residues. CDR3 sequence: CASTPGAGGEQYF. CDR3 nucleotide sequence: TGTGCCAGCACCCCAGGGGCGGGGGGGGAGCAGTACTTC.

The rearrangement uses TRBV6-1 and TRBJ1-4, with D tentatively TRBD1 (5 bases). V lost 6 bases to trimming and J lost 2 bases, with 10 bases between them. Per the germline V gene, CDR1 is MNHNS and CDR2 is SASEGT. CDR3 length: 14 amino acids. CDR3 residues: CASSFRQTNEKLFF. The CDR3 DNA reads as TGTGCCAGCAGCTTTAGACAGACTAATGAAAAACTGTTTTTT.

This clonotype was counted only a few times. This chain uses TRBV28 with TRBJ2-3, with 10 bases that match TRBD2. The germline CDR1 and CDR2 sequences are MDHEN and SYDVKM. The CDR3 extends over 17 amino acids. Losses at the gene ends were 4 bases for V and 4 bases for J; bases not matched to a gene: 11. As DNA, the CDR3 is TGTGCCAGCAGTTCCAAAGTCACTAGCGGGAATGCAGATACGCAGTATTTT. Protein product: CASSSKVTSGNADTQYF.

This clonotype occurred many times. The CDR3 DNA follows: TGCAGCGTTGAAGATGTGAATGAGCAGTTCTTC. Translation: CSVEDVNEQFF. This chain links TRBV29-1 with TRBJ2-1, with D unclear. Germline-derived CDR1 and CDR2 are SQVTM and ANQGSEA. This CDR3 spans 11 amino acids. Trimming stripped 0 bases from V and 7 bases from J, with 4 bases between.

This clonotype was seen a few times. The chain has TRBV30 and TRBJ2-7; tentatively, D is TRBD2 (6 bases). Germline assignment: CDR1 GTSNPN and CDR2 SVGIG (reference sequence). The CDR3 spans 14 residues. The V gene lost 5 bases and the J gene lost 3 bases, with 17 bases spanning the gap. In DNA form, the CDR3 reads TGTGCCTGGTCCCGGGACTCTAGAGACTACGAGCAGTACTTC. This encodes CAWSRDSRDYEQYF.

This clonotype was recorded a few times. The V and J genes are TRBV20-1 and TRBJ2-7, with D possibly called TRBD1 or TRBD2 (5 bases each). The CDR3 runs 14 residues. Germline V gives CDR1 DFQATT, CDR2 SNEGSKA (reference sequence). V was clipped by 6 bases and J by 0 bases, with 15 bases between them. The CDR3 reads CSAHDVGRSYEQYF. The CDR3 DNA is TGCAGTGCCCACGATGTGGGACGCTCCTACGAGCAGTACTTC.

This clonotype has just a few counts. The J gene is TRBJ2-1, the V gene TRBV20-1; 8 positions match TRBD1. The CDR3 covers 14 residues. Trimming took 6 bases from V and 4 from J; bases not matched to a gene: 8. Germline V gene data show CDR1 as DFQATT and CDR2 as SNEGSKA (reference sequence). CDR3 region: CSAHSGQGYNEQFF. In nucleotides, the CDR3 is TGCAGTGCCCACTCTGGACAGGGTTACAATGAGCAGTTCTTC.

This chain links TRBV20-1 with TRBJ1-2; the D gene is possibly TRBD1 (5 bases). Trimming pared 5 bases from V and 5 bases from J, leaving 18 bases between. CDR3 length: 14 amino acids. Germline V gene data show CDR1 as DFQATT and CDR2 as SNEGSKA (reference sequence). The CDR3 nucleotides read TGCAGTGCTCCGACCCGGGTAGGGGCTTATGGCTACACCTTC. Protein product: CSAPTRVGAYGYTF.

The chain combines TRBV20-1 with TRBJ2-7, with TRBD1 matching over 8 bases. CDR1 is DFQATT, CDR2 SNEGSKA, per germline (reference sequence). The CDR3 is 15 residues long. The trim removed 5 bases at V and 6 bases at J, leaving 15 bases unmatched. The CDR3 loop is CSAPRAGTGYGEQYF. CDR3 in DNA: TGCAGTGCTCCCAGAGCCGGGACAGGTTACGGCGAGCAGTACTTC.

The rearrangement links TRBV25-1 to TRBJ2-7; TRBD2 agrees at 10 bases. Germline CDR1 reads MGHDK; CDR2 reads SYGVNS. The CDR3 runs to 15 residues. With V trimmed by 4 bases and J by 12 bases, 15 bases remained unmatched. The CDR3, as DNA: TGTGCCAGCAGTGCCGAGTCTAGCGGGAGAGCGTTTGCGTACTTC. It encodes CASSAESSGRAFAYF.

The chain employs TRBV11-2 and TRBJ2-1; D ambiguous. This CDR3 has 15 amino acids. Trimming cost V 7 bases and J 7 bases, with 20 bases left between them. Germline V gene data show CDR1 as SGHAT and CDR2 as FQNNGV. The CDR3 bases are TGTGCCAGCACCGAACCGAGCTCCGGAGCGAATGAGCAGTTCTTC. Its protein product is CASTEPSSGANEQFF.

This clonotype occurred many times. The CDR3 region is CASSQARQNSYNEQFF. CDR3 coding DNA: TGTGCCAGCAGCCAAGCCCGACAGAACTCCTACAATGAGCAGTTCTTC. This rearrangement joins TRBV3-1 to TRBJ2-1; a possible D gene is TRBD1 (5 bases). Germline assignment: CDR1 LGHDT and CDR2 YNNKEL (reference sequence). This CDR3 region has 16 residues. The V end was cut by 1 base, the J end by 0 bases, with 10 bases between.

The chain carries TRBV18 and TRBJ2-1; D may match TRBD1 or TRBD2 (5 bases each). Trimming shortened V by 2 bases and J by 0 bases, and 11 bases separated the two germline ends. This CDR3 has 16 residues. The germline CDR1 and CDR2 sequences are KGHSH and LQKENI. The CDR3 sequence is CASSPTRGGSYNEQFF. CDR3 in DNA: TGTGCCAGCTCACCAACCCGGGGCGGCTCCTACAATGAGCAGTTCTTC.

J is TRBJ2-2 and V is TRBV3-1; TRBD2 is a possible D gene (5 bases). This CDR3 has 14 residues. Germline CDR1 and CDR2: LGHDT and YNNKEL (reference sequence). The V and J ends lost 2 bases and 5 bases respectively, with 9 bases between them. The CDR3 here is CASSQSWRTGELFF. The CDR3, as DNA: TGTGCCAGCAGCCAATCTTGGAGGACCGGGGAGCTGTTTTTT.

This chain connects TRBV12-3 or TRBV12-4 to TRBJ1-6; D possibly corresponds to TRBD1 (6 bases). V was clipped by 7 bases and J by 9 bases, with 13 bases between them. This CDR3 is built from 13 residues. CDR3 protein: CASKLQGSSPLHF. Here the CDR3 DNA reads TGTGCCAGCAAATTACAGGGTAGTTCACCCCTCCACTTT.

The sample holds many counts of this clonotype. The V and J genes are TRBV3-1 and TRBJ2-4, with D uncertain. V lost 4 bases, J lost 0 bases, and 13 bases lay in between. CDR1 LGHDT and CDR2 YNNKEL come from the germline V gene (reference sequence). This CDR3 contains 16 residues. CDR3 sequence: CASSLDHGLAKNIQYF. In nucleotides, the CDR3 is TGTGCCAGCAGCCTAGATCACGGATTAGCCAAAAACATTCAGTACTTC.

This sequence joins TRBV7-3 and TRBJ2-3, with TRBD2 identical over 10 bases. CDR3 length equals 16 residues. Losses at the gene ends were 4 bases for V and 0 bases for J; bases not matched to a gene: 4. Per germline, CDR1 SGHTA and CDR2 FQGTGA. The CDR3 here is CASSSISGGSTDTQYF. The CDR3 DNA is TGTGCCAGCAGCTCCATTAGCGGGGGGAGCACAGATACGCAGTATTTT.

At least ten counts were recorded for this clonotype. This chain connects TRBV6-1 to TRBJ2-2; the match to TRBD2 covers 9 bases. V shed 7 bases, J shed 2 bases, and the junction held 2 bases outside the gene matches. Germline V CDR1 and CDR2: MNHNS, SASEGT. This CDR3 is 14 amino acids long. In nucleotides, the CDR3 is TGTGCCAGCATCCTAGCGGGAAACACCGGGGAGCTGTTTTTT. Encoded protein: CASILAGNTGELFF.

V gene TRBV15 combines with J gene TRBJ1-6; no definite D call. The CDR3 loop spans 13 amino acids. Trimming removed 1 base at V and 8 bases at J, with 6 bases between. CDR1 is LNHNV and CDR2 is YYDKDF in the germline V gene (reference sequence). CDR3 sequence reads: CATSRVGDSPLHF. The CDR3 DNA is TGTGCCACCAGCAGAGTCGGCGATTCACCCCTCCACTTT.

This clonotype was detected ten times or more. The genes are TRBV12-3 or TRBV12-4 and TRBJ2-7; no clear D gene. Deletions cut 5 bases from V and 2 bases from J, with 16 bases between. This CDR3 is 15 amino acids long. The CDR3 sequence is CASSPRESITYEQYF. DNA for the CDR3: TGTGCCAGCAGTCCCCGTGAGAGTATAACCTACGAGCAGTACTTC.

Only a few counts were recorded for this clonotype. J is TRBJ1-4 and V is TRBV29-1; D ambiguous. The CDR3 contains 12 residues. Trimming removed 4 bases from V and 4 bases from J, with 7 bases in between. CDR1 is SQVTM and CDR2 is ANQGSEA in the germline V gene. CDR3 coding DNA: TGCAGCGTTGGGTCGGGTAATGAAAAACTGTTTTTT. This encodes CSVGSGNEKLFF.

The table lists this clonotype with a few counts. One junction end does not reproduce the germline sequence, and a read error may be involved. The gene calls are TRBV7-7 and TRBJ2-1; D remains ambiguous. This CDR3 contains 13 residues. The V gene's germline CDR1 is SSHAT and CDR2 FNYEAQ (reference sequence). The CDR3 spells CASSLASGAEQFF. CDR3 in DNA: TGTGCTAGCAGCTTAGCTAGTGGAGCTGAGCAGTTCTTC.

This clonotype was detected ten times or more. The chain has TRBV20-1 and TRBJ2-7; D call uncertain. The V and J ends lost 1 base and 0 bases respectively, with 7 bases between them. The CDR3 loop spans 13 amino acids. Germline loops: CDR1 DFQATT, CDR2 SNEGSKA (reference sequence). The CDR3 coding sequence is TGCAGTGCTAGAGTGCCGAACTCCTACGAGCAGTACTTC. Translation: CSARVPNSYEQYF.